The source of this T cell receptor (beta chain) is a study of shared clonotypes between healthy human individuals. Findings and caveats of the study: Blood was the only sampled material, and tissue repertoires likely differ. The study drew on few donors, limiting represented genetic and exposure-history diversity.

This was a deep-level run. This table comes from immunoSEQ multiplex PCR, and its TCRdb copy is limited to in-frame clones, with some not included. The sample lists 1.4 million or so clones, 98% seen once, with roughly 0.36% in the top ten. V shed 3 bases, J shed 5 bases, and the junction held 5 bases outside the gene matches. Germline V gene data show CDR1 as MDHEN and CDR2 as SYDVKM. This CDR3 is 15 amino acids long. To note about this clone: Its target is not known.

The source of this sequence is a man between 25 and 39 years old in good health. Sequenced sample: naive CD4+ T cells sorted from blood. The subset is: CD45RA+ positively selected. The genes are TRBV28 and TRBJ2-2; TRBD2 agrees at 8 bases. CDR3 sequence: CASSLRREETGELFF. The DNA for the CDR3 is TGTGCCAGCAGTTTGAGGCGGGAGGAGACCGGGGAGCTGTTTTTT.